A single sample gave rise to the 8 T cell receptor beta chains below, sequenced in a study of OX40 agonist ivuxolimab in advanced cancers. The method was immunoSEQ multiplex PCR; TCRdb's version includes in-frame clones alone and lacks a portion of them. Of tens of thousands of clones listed, approximately 94% are singletons. Sample: CD4+ or CD8+ T cells sorted from blood, taken in a trial of the OX40 agonist ivuxolimab. These receptors all stem from an adult with an advanced solid tumor such as melanoma, head and neck, liver or kidney cancer.

J is TRBJ2-1 and V is TRBV27; 13 bases are shared with TRBD2. Losses at the gene ends were 9 bases for V and 10 bases for J; bases not matched to a gene: 6. The CDR3 is made up of 13 amino acids. Germline V gene sequence: CDR1 MNHEY, CDR2 SMNVEV (reference sequence). In DNA, the CDR3 is TGTGCCAGGACTAGCGGGAGGAGTCGGGAGCAGTTCTTC. This encodes CARTSGRSREQFF.

The genes are TRBV4-3 and TRBJ1-1, with TRBD1 matching 7 bases. The CDR3 totals 16 residues. With 0 bases clipped from V and 0 bases from J, the junction kept 4 bases outside the gene matches. CDR1 and CDR2 (germline): LGHNA, YSLEER. In nucleotides, the CDR3 is TGCGCCAGCAGCCAAGATCCAGGGGGTATGAACACTGAAGCTTTCTTT. Translating gives CASSQDPGGMNTEAFF.

The CDR3 is CASRAGTGPYEQYF. CDR3 nucleotides: TGTGCCAGCAGAGCCGGGACAGGGCCTTACGAGCAGTACTTC. J is TRBJ2-7 and V is TRBV28, with 9 nucleotides matching TRBD1. V dropped 6 bases and J dropped 4; count of bases not matched to a gene: 7. Germline assignment: CDR1 MDHEN and CDR2 SYDVKM. The CDR3 loop spans 14 amino acids.

This clone was seen only a few times. This chain joins TRBV5-1 and TRBJ2-7, with D unclear. Between the trimmed V and J ends, which lost 0 bases and 7 bases, there was a span of 11 bases. Germline V CDR1 and CDR2: SGHRS, YFSETQ. There are 13 residues in the CDR3. The CDR3 DNA reads TGCGCCAGCAGCTTGGTTAACGGGCTTGAGCAGTACTTC. This encodes CASSLVNGLEQYF.

This chain uses TRBV13 with TRBJ2-1, with TRBD2 as a possible D gene (6 bases). Germline-derived CDR1 and CDR2 are PRHDT and FYEKMQ (reference sequence). Trimming shortened V by 7 bases and J by 4 bases, and 11 bases separated the two germline ends. The CDR3 extends over 13 amino acids. CDR3 loop: CASTRRGYNEQFF. CDR3 bases: TGTGCCAGCACCCGTCGGGGGTACAATGAGCAGTTCTTC.

The rearrangement links TRBV7-9 to TRBJ2-3; the D gene is possibly TRBD2 (5 bases). V lost 5 bases to trimming and J lost 4 bases, with 13 bases between them. The germline V gene has CDR1 SEHNR and CDR2 FQNEAQ (reference sequence). This CDR3 has 14 residues. CDR3 sequence reads: CASSTIRESDTQYF. The CDR3 DNA reads as TGTGCCAGCAGCACGATCCGGGAATCAGATACGCAGTATTTT.

Here the CDR3 DNA reads TGTGCCAGCAGCGCCGTCGGGGGCCTGGGCCAAGAGACCCAGTACTTC. The encoded protein is CASSAVGGLGQETQYF. V and J are TRBV9 and TRBJ2-5, with D tentatively TRBD1 or TRBD2 (6 bases each). V shed 3 bases and J shed 1 base, with 16 bases lying between them. Germline V gene lookup returns CDR1 SGDLS and CDR2 YYNGEE. The CDR3 spans 16 residues.

This clone showed up just once. V gene TRBV9 combines with J gene TRBJ2-3; possibly TRBD2 for D (5 bases). Germline V gene data show CDR1 as SGDLS and CDR2 as YYNGEE. Trimming took off 3 bases at V and 6 bases at J, with 17 bases between the two ends. The length of the CDR3 is 15 residues. The CDR3 protein is CASSDTGILSDTQYF. The CDR3 nucleotides read TGTGCCAGCAGCGATACCGGGATTCTGAGTGATACGCAGTATTTT.